This TCR beta chain was identified in a study of blood T cell repertoires in COVID-19. Study in general: Acute and convalescent COVID-19 specimens originated in the United States, Italy and Spain. The cDNA or gDNA used as material had been derived from T cells, B-cell-depleted T cells, or PBMCs.

The CDR3 is 15 amino acids. Trimming at V came to 5 bases and at J to 2 bases, leaving 7 bases not matched to a gene. Germline CDR1 is LGHNA and CDR2 is YNFKEQ. Original methodology: Quantification of nucleated cells was approximated via reference gene primer amplification. Assay used: immunoSEQ multiplex PCR; TCRdb lists only in-frame clones, some missing. The V and J calls and clone size come from that table; D and trimming were worked out from the DNA. The sample shows under 200,000 clones, roughly 89% of them seen only once. During active infection, Seattle patients enrolled and were then monitored through disease.

The material sequenced was peripheral blood. The V gene is TRBV4-2, the J gene TRBJ2-3, with 7 bases aligning to TRBD2. This receptor was taken from a woman aged 70-85 years with COVID-19, enrolled during active disease. The CDR3 coding sequence is TGTGCCAGCAGCATCTTTAGCGGGTACACAGATACGCAGTATTTT. Amino acid sequence: CASSIFSGYTDTQYF.